This T cell receptor (beta chain) is from a study of T cell repertoires in cytomegalovirus infection. Study background: Public signatures in TCR beta pointed to CMV infection and matching HLA type. Study results and caveats: Clonotypes of TCR beta that were HLA-C-restricted and CMV-specific dominated the ex vivo response. Carriage of CMV together with the relevant HLA was identifiable through cumulative public TCR beta family frequency.

This clonotype was recorded at least ten times. Antigen unknown. Trimming cost V 5 bases and J 1 base, with 14 bases left between them. Germline assignment: CDR1 MNHNY and CDR2 SVGAGI (reference sequence). This CDR3 contains 15 residues. TCRdb processed the reads anew with MiXCR; each CDR3 protein has one entry. This table holds roughly 240,000 distinct CDR3 sequences, approximately 7% found once. Sequenced: PBMCs. This chain connects TRBV6-6 to TRBJ1-1; D is possibly TRBD1 (5 bases). The sequence came from a human donor in good health (CMV status not recorded). Some clones in this sample may be carry-over from other donors' samples. The CDR3 here is CASSPPGGENTEAFF. For the CDR3, the DNA is TGTGCCAGCAGTCCACCCGGGGGGGAGAACACTGAAGCTTTCTTT.